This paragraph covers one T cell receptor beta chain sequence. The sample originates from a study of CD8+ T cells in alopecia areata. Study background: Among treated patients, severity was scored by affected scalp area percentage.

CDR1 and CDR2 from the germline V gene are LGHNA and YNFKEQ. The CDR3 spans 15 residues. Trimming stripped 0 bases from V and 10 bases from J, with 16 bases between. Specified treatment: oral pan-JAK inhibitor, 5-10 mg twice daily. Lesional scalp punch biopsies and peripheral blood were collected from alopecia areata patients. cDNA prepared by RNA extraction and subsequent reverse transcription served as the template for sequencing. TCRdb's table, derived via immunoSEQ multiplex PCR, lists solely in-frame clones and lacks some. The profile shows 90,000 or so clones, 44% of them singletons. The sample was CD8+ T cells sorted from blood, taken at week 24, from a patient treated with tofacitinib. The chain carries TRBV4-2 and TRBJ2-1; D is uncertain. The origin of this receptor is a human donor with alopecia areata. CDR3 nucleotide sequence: TGTGCCAGCAGCCAAGAAGGGCCCGCGGTAGGGGAGCAGTTCTTC. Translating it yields CASSQEGPAVGEQFF.